This TCR beta chain was captured by sequencing in a study of T cell responses to AZD1222 COVID-19 vaccine. Sequenced by immunoSEQ multiplex PCR; TCRdb stores in-frame clones only, minus some. The table records roughly 120,000 clones, 80% to 90% of them present only once. The CDR3 has 15 amino acids. Trimming took 3 bases from V and 5 from J, leaving 15 bases between them. Looked up from germline, CDR1 is SGHRS and CDR2 is YFSETQ. This clone was seen once. The receptor comes from an adult in good health. The sample was peripheral blood, taken on day 0 of MenACWY control vaccination. This sequence joins TRBV5-1 and TRBJ2-4; D not certain. The CDR3 region is CASSWAPPPENIQYF. CDR3 DNA: TGCGCCAGCAGCTGGGCACCCCCTCCGGAAAACATTCAGTACTTC.